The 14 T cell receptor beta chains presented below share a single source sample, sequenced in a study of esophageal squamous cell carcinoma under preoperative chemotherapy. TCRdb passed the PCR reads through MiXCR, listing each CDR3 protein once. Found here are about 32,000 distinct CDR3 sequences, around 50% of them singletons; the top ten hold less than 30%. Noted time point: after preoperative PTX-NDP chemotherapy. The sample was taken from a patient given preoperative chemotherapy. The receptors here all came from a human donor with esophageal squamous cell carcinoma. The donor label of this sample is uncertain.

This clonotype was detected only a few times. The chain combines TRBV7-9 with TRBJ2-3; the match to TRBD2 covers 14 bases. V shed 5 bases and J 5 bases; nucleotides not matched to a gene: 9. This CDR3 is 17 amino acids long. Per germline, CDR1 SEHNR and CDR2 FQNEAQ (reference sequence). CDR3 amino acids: CASSPRLAGGPGDTQYF. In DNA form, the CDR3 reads TGTGCCAGCAGCCCCCGACTAGCGGGAGGGCCAGGAGATACGCAGTATTTT.

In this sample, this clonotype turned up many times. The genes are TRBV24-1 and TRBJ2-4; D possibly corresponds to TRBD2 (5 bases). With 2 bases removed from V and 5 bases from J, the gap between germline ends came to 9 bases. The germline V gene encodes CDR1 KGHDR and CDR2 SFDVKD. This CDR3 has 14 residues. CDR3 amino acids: CATSDSGIQNIQYF. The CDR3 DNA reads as TGTGCCACCAGTGATTCGGGAATCCAAAACATTCAGTACTTC.

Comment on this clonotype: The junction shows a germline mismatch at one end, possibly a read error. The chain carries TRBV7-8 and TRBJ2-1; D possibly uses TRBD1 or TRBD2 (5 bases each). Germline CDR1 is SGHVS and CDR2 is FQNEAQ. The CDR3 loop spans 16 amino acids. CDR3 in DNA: TGTGCCAGCAGCCTAGAGGGGTGTGGGAACTACGATGAGCTGTTCTTC. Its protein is CASSLEGCGNYDELFF.

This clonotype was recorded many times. CDR3 bases: TGTGCCAGCAGTTTCGGGGGACTAGCGGTGAACACCGGGGAGCTGTTTTTT. Its protein product is CASSFGGLAVNTGELFF. The genes are TRBV6-5 and TRBJ2-2; TRBD2 aligns across 11 bases. V lost 4 bases to trimming and J lost 1 base; unmatched junction nucleotides: 5. Germline V gene lookup returns CDR1 MNHEY and CDR2 SVGAGI. The CDR3 runs 17 residues.

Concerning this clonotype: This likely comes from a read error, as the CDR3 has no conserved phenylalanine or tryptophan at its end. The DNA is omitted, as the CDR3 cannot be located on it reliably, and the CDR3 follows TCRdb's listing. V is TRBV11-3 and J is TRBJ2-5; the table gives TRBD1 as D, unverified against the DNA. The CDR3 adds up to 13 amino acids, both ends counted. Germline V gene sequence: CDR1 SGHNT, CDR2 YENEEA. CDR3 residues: CAGSAMGPATWLS.

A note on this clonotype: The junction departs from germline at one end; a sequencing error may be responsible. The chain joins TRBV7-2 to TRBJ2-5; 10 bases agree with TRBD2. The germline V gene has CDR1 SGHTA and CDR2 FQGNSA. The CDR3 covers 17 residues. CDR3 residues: CASSLIERGGPPATQHF. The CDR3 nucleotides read TGTGCCAGCAGCTTAATCGAGCGGGGGGGGCCCCCAGCGACCCAGCACTTC.

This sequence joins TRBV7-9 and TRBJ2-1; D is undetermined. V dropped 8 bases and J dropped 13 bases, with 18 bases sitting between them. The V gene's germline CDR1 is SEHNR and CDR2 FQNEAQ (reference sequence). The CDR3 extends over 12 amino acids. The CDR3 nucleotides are TGTGCCAGCGGAAGCCATCAAGAGACCCAGTTCTTC. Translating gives CASGSHQETQFF. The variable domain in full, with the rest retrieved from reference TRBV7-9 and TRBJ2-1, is DTGVSQNPRHKITKRGQNVTFRCDPISEHNRLYWYRQTLGQGPEFLTYFQNEAQLEKSRLLSDRFSAERPKGSFSTLEIQRTEQGDSAMYLCASGSHQETQFFGPGTRLTVL.

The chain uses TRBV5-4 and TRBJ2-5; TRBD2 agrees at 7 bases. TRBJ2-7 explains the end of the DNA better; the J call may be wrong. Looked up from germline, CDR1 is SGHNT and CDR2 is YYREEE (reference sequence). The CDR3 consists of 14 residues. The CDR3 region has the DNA TGTGCCAGCAGCCGACAGCGGGATCCACACGAGCAGTACTTC. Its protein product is CASSRQRDPHEQYF.

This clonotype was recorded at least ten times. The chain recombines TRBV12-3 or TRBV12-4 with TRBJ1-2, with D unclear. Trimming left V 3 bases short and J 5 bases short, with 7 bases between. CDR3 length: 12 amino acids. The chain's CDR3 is CASSLLDYGYTF. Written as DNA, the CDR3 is TGTGCCAGCAGTTTGCTAGATTATGGCTACACCTTC.

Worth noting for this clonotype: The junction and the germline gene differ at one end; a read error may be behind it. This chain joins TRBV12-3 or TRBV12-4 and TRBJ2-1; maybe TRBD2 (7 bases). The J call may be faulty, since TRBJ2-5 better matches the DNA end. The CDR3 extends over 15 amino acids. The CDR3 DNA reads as TGTGGCGCGGGGCACGGGGGGCTAGGCCAAGATACCCAGTACTTC. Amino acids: CGAGHGGLGQDTQYF.

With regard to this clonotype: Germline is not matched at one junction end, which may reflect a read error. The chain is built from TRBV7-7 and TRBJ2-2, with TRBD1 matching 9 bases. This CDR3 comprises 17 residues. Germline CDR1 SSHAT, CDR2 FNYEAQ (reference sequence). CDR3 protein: CASSWHSGTGCTGAQFF. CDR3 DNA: TGTGCTAGCAGCTGGCACTCCGGGACAGGGTGCACCGGGGCGCAGTTTTTT.

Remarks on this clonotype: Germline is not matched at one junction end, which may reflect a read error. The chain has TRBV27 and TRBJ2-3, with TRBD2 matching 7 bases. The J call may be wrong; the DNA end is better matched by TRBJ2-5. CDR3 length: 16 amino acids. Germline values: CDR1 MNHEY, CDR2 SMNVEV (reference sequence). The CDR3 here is CASSRLGGCSQDTQYF. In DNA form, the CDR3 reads TGTGCCAGCAGTCGGCTGGGGGGGTGTAGCCAAGATACCCAGTACTTC.

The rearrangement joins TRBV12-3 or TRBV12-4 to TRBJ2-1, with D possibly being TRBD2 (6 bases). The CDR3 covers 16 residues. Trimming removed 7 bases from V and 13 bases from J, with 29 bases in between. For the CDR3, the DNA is TGTGCCAGCACCGGTTGGCGGGACCCATCGTCGGAGACCCAGTTCTTC. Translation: CASTGWRDPSSETQFF.

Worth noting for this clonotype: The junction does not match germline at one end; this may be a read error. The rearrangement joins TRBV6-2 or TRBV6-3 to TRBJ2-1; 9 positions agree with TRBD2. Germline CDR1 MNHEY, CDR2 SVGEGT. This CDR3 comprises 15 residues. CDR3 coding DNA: TGTGCCAGGAGTTACTCGACTAGCGGTACAGATACGCAGTTCTTC. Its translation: CARSYSTSGTDTQFF.